This T cell receptor (beta chain) was recorded in a study of blood T cell repertoires in COVID-19. Looking at the study overall: Spain, Italy and the United States supplied samples that represented acute and convalescent COVID-19. The analysed material was cDNA or gDNA that came from T cells, B-cell-depleted T cells, or PBMCs.

Only in-frame clones appear in the TCRdb table, and some are missing; sequencing was by immunoSEQ multiplex PCR. The sample yields 150,000 to 200,000 clones, around 83% seen once. V lost 5 bases to trimming and J lost 7 bases, with 10 bases between them. The germline CDR1 and CDR2 sequences are PRHDT and FYEKMQ (reference sequence). This CDR3 has 12 residues. Recruits, aged roughly 18 to 89 years, lived in 24 US areas. Input material: PBMCs or T cells enriched from blood (not recorded which). This receptor was taken from a man aged 45 to 65 who had recovered from COVID-19. The rearrangement joins TRBV13 to TRBJ2-3, with unresolved D. CDR3 loop: CASSSLSYTQYF. The CDR3 nucleotides are TGTGCCAGCAGCAGCCTCTCGTATACGCAGTATTTT.